This entry is about one T cell receptor beta chain. Both 60 Vbeta primers and 13 Jbeta primers went into the PCR. Clones were read by immunoSEQ multiplex PCR, and TCRdb kept only the in-frame ones, dropping some. The top ten clones hold approximately 3.4% of a sample with under 200,000 clones, roughly three quarters of them seen once. This record comes from a study of cytomegalovirus exposure and HLA in healthy donors. Germline trimming cut 0 bases from V and 5 bases from J; bases unmatched to any gene: 10. The V gene's germline CDR1 is SGHVS and CDR2 FQNEAQ. The CDR3 length is 16 residues. This chain links TRBV7-8 with TRBJ2-7; 7 bases fit TRBD1. Sequenced: PBMCs. The receptor's source is a woman in her forties or fifties in good health and CMV-seropositive. The CDR3 nucleotides read TGTGCCAGCAGCTTAGCGCTCTCTGACAGGGACGACGAGCAGTACTTC. Protein: CASSLALSDRDDEQYF.